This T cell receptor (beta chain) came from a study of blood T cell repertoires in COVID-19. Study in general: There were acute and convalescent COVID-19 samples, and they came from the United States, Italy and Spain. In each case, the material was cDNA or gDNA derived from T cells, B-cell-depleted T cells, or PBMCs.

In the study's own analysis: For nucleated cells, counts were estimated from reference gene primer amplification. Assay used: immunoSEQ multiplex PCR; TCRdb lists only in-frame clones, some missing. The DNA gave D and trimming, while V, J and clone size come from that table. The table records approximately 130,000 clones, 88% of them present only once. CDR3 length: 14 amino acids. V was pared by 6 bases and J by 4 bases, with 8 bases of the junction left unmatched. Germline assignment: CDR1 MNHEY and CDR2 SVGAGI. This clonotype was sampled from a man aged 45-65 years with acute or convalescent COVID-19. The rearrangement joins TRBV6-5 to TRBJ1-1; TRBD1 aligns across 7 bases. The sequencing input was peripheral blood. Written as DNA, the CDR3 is TGTGCCAGCAGGAGGGACAGATTCTCCACTGAAGCTTTCTTT. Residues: CASRRDRFSTEAFF.